Listed here are 27 T cell receptor beta chains from one sample, sequenced in a study of spatial heterogeneity in lung cancer. Via MiXCR, TCRdb re-called the 5' RACE reads, giving one row per CDR3 protein. The sample lists 7,500 to 8,000 distinct CDR3 sequences; 8.6% were seen once. The sample's time point: sample taken at primary tumor resection. The sequenced sample was PBMCs, obtained at surgery. The receptor set was obtained from a male donor with early-stage non-small cell lung cancer.

In the case of this clonotype: A single base separates this from a much larger clone, so it may be a read error. The chain couples TRBV10-2 to TRBJ2-1; TRBD2 agrees at 12 bases. Germline V gene data show CDR1 as WSHSY and CDR2 as SAAADI. The length of the CDR3 is 18 residues. The CDR3 is CASSESWSSGRAYNEQIF. Written as DNA, the CDR3 is TGCGCCAGCAGTGAGTCGTGGTCTAGCGGGAGGGCCTACAATGAGCAGATCTTC.

This clonotype was found many times. The V and J genes are TRBV7-9 and TRBJ2-7; D gene unclear. CDR1 is SEHNR and CDR2 is FQNEAQ in the germline V gene (reference sequence). This CDR3 spans 12 amino acids. The germline V and J ends were trimmed by 1 base and 3 bases, with 4 bases remaining between them. The CDR3 sequence: CASSLVFYEQYF. In DNA, the CDR3 is TGTGCCAGCAGCTTAGTGTTCTACGAGCAGTACTTC.

In its sample, this clonotype was seen many times. The chain combines TRBV12-3 or TRBV12-4 with TRBJ2-3; 12 bases are a match to TRBD2. CDR3 length equals 16 residues. Germline trimming cut 6 bases from V and 7 bases from J; bases unmatched to any gene: 11. The CDR3 DNA follows: TGTGCCAGCAGCATTCGGGCTAGCGGGAGGGCGTATACGCAGTATTTT. Residues: CASSIRASGRAYTQYF.

This clonotype turned up a few times. The V gene is TRBV25-1, the J gene TRBJ1-2; D may be TRBD1 (6 bases). Germline values: CDR1 MGHDK, CDR2 SYGVNS. Trimming pared 2 bases from V and 11 bases from J, leaving 21 bases between. CDR3 length: 15 residues. The CDR3 region has the DNA TGTGCCAGCAGTGAAAGTCAGGGGTTGGGATTCCGGTACACCTTC. This sequence encodes CASSESQGLGFRYTF.

CDR3 nucleotides: TGTGCCAGCAGTCTCGACATTATAGCCAAAAACATTCAGTACTTC. Its translation is CASSLDIIAKNIQYF. The genes are TRBV12-3 or TRBV12-4 and TRBJ2-4; D remains ambiguous. The CDR3 sequence is 15 residues long. Trimming stripped 5 bases from V and 0 bases from J, with 11 bases between.

Notes on this clonotype: A much larger clone sits a single nucleotide away, making a read error possible. The V call is TRBV10-3, the J call TRBJ1-2; no clear D gene. The CDR3 runs to 14 residues. The V end lost 7 bases, the J end lost 4 bases, and 16 bases lay between the germline ends. Germline CDR1 and CDR2: ENHRY and SYGVKD. The CDR3 coding sequence is TGTGCCATCAATTCGGCCAGAGCTAGCTATGGCTACACCTTC. Its translation is CAINSARASYGYTF.

This clonotype came up many times. The chain couples TRBV12-3 or TRBV12-4 to TRBJ1-4; a possible D gene is TRBD1 (6 bases). V was pared by 6 bases and J by 5 bases, with 13 bases between. CDR3 length: 14 amino acids. CDR3 sequence reads: CASRVGGRNEKLFF. The DNA of the CDR3 is TGTGCCAGCAGAGTCGGGGGCCGGAATGAAAAACTGTTTTTT.

This clonotype has at least ten counts. The V and J genes are TRBV10-3 and TRBJ2-3; a possible D gene is TRBD1 (6 bases). Between the trimmed V and J ends, which lost 0 bases and 1 base, there was a span of 11 bases. The germline V gene encodes CDR1 ENHRY and CDR2 SYGVKD. The CDR3 has 16 amino acids. CDR3 DNA: TGTGCCATCAGTGAGTCGTTTGCAGGGGGCACAGATACGCAGTATTTT. Protein: CAISESFAGGTDTQYF.

This clonotype was counted many times. The chain has TRBV12-3 or TRBV12-4 and TRBJ1-1, with TRBD1 matching over 10 bases. The CDR3 is made up of 15 amino acids. V lost 11 bases and J lost 0; bases outside the gene matches: 9. CDR3 residues: CASRTGGVMNTEAFF. The CDR3 DNA reads TGTGCCTCTCGGACAGGGGGAGTAATGAACACTGAAGCTTTCTTT.

The table lists this clonotype with many counts. This chain links TRBV5-1 with TRBJ2-5; tentative D call: TRBD1 (5 bases). CDR1 SGHRS and CDR2 YFSETQ come from the germline V gene. Trimming removed 5 bases at V and 4 bases at J, with 9 bases between. The CDR3 spans 12 residues. This CDR3 is CASRQGAETQYF. For the CDR3, the DNA is TGCGCCAGCAGGCAGGGTGCAGAGACCCAGTACTTC. Looking up the rest from reference TRBV5-1 and TRBJ2-5 gives the full variable domain: KAGVTQTPRYLIKTRGQQVTLSCSPISGHRSVSWYQQTPGQGLQFLFEYFSETQRNKGNFPGRFSGRQFSNSRSEMNVSTLELGDSALYLCASRQGAETQYFGPGTRLLVL.

This clonotype was recorded at least ten times. The V gene is TRBV12-3 or TRBV12-4, the J gene TRBJ1-5; D possibly corresponds to TRBD1 (5 bases). This CDR3 has 15 residues. The V end lost 3 bases, the J end lost 9 bases, and 18 bases lay between the germline ends. The CDR3 protein is CASSFDGGDVLPQHF. CDR3 bases: TGTGCCAGCAGTTTCGATGGGGGGGACGTACTGCCCCAGCATTTT.

This clonotype was observed a handful of times. The chain couples TRBV29-1 to TRBJ2-3; no clear D. CDR3 length: 10 residues. V was shortened by 7 bases and J by 6 bases, with 8 bases between the two germline ends. The germline CDR1 and CDR2 sequences are SQVTM and ANQGSEA. The CDR3 coding sequence is TGCAGCGCCATGGGGGATACGCAGTATTTT. Translating gives CSAMGDTQYF.

This clonotype appeared many times. V gene TRBV6-5 combines with J gene TRBJ2-1; 8 bases are shared with TRBD2. J was trimmed by 0 bases and V by 4 bases; bases with no gene match: 8. The germline V gene has CDR1 MNHEY and CDR2 SVGAGI. CDR3 size: 17 residues. The DNA for the CDR3 is TGTGCCAGCAGTTCCCTCTCGGGGGGGAGCTCCTACAATGAGCAGTTCTTC. Its protein is CASSSLSGGSSYNEQFF.

This CDR3 is CASSFASKNIQYF. The CDR3 DNA follows: TGTGCCAGCAGTTTCGCGTCGAAAAACATTCAGTACTTC. This chain links TRBV28 with TRBJ2-4; D uncertain. The germline V gene encodes CDR1 MDHEN and CDR2 SYDVKM. V was pared by 3 bases and J by 4 bases, with 7 bases between. CDR3 length: 13 residues.

The chain couples TRBV3-1 to TRBJ1-5, with D tentatively TRBD1 (6 bases). In germline, CDR1 is LGHDT, CDR2 YNNKEL (reference sequence). V gave up 0 bases and J gave up 9 bases, with 6 bases separating them. The CDR3 has 12 residues. The CDR3 coding sequence is TGTGCCAGCAGCCAAGAGGGGGCGCCCCAGCATTTT. Translated, it gives CASSQEGAPQHF.

The V gene is TRBV30, the J gene TRBJ2-1; D unresolved. Germline CDR1 is GTSNPN and CDR2 is SVGIG (reference sequence). V was pared by 5 bases and J by 8 bases, with 7 bases between. This CDR3 comprises 10 residues. The CDR3 loop reads CAWGQYEQFF. Here the CDR3 DNA reads TGTGCCTGGGGGCAATATGAGCAGTTCTTC. The variable domain in full, completed from reference TRBV30 and TRBJ2-1, reads SQTIHQWPATLVQPVGSPLSLECTVEGTSNPNLYWYRQAAGRGLQLLFYSVGIGQISSEVPQNLSASRPQDRQFILSSKKLLLSDSGFYLCAWGQYEQFFGPGTRLTVL.

In its sample, this clonotype ranks as large. V and J are TRBV27 and TRBJ2-7, with D perhaps assigned TRBD1 or TRBD2 (5 bases each). The CDR3 runs to 15 residues. Germline V gene lookup returns CDR1 MNHEY and CDR2 SMNVEV (reference sequence). V gave up 3 bases and J gave up 4 bases, with 16 bases separating them. CDR3: CASSLFRGQSYEQYF. CDR3 sequence (DNA): TGTGCCAGCAGTTTGTTTCGGGGCCAGAGTTACGAGCAGTACTTC.

At least ten counts were recorded for this clonotype. CDR3 bases: TGTGCCAGCGGACAGGATCTGAATGAGCAGTTCTTC. Its translation is CASGQDLNEQFF. The J gene is TRBJ2-1, the V gene TRBV6-2 or TRBV6-3, with 7 nucleotides matching TRBD1. Germline CDR1 is MNHEY and CDR2 is SVGEGT. After removal of 8 bases from V and 7 bases from J, the junction contained 5 bases not matched to a gene. The CDR3 sequence is 12 residues long.

This clonotype was detected a few times. This chain joins TRBV12-3 or TRBV12-4 and TRBJ2-7; a possible D gene is TRBD1 (6 bases). The ends were cut back, 0 bases at V and 5 bases at J, with 17 bases in the middle. The CDR3 spans 16 residues. Written as DNA, the CDR3 is TGTGCCAGCAGTTTAGCGGGGACATTCTTAGCAAACGAGCAGTACTTC. Amino acids: CASSLAGTFLANEQYF.

The chain is built from TRBV9 and TRBJ2-3; perhaps D is TRBD1 or TRBD2 (5 bases each). Trimming pared 4 bases from V and 6 bases from J, leaving 21 bases between. This CDR3 spans 16 amino acids. In germline, CDR1 is SGDLS, CDR2 YYNGEE. The CDR3 loop reads CASSLGSGLAGDTQYF. The CDR3 nucleotides read TGTGCCAGCAGCCTCGGCTCGGGGCTAGCTGGGGATACGCAGTATTTT. Variable domain in full (rest from reference TRBV9 and TRBJ2-3): DSGVTQTPKHLITATGQRVTLRCSPRSGDLSVYWYQQSLDQGLQFLIQYYNGEERAKGNILERFSAQQFPDLHSELNLSSLELGDSALYFCASSLGSGLAGDTQYFGPGTRLTVL.

In this sample, this clonotype is large (0.1 to 1%). The chain carries TRBV7-2 and TRBJ2-7; 10 bases map to TRBD1. CDR1 and CDR2 (germline): SGHTA, FQGNSA. This CDR3 is built from 15 residues. The V and J ends lost 1 base and 4 bases, in that order; junction bases with no gene match: 4. DNA for the CDR3: TGTGCCAGCAGCTTAGTAACGGGACAGGGGTACGAGCAGTACTTC. Translation: CASSLVTGQGYEQYF.

In its sample, this clonotype was seen a few times. The chain uses TRBV6-2 or TRBV6-3 and TRBJ2-3; TRBD1 matches at 12 bases. Looked up from germline, CDR1 is MNHEY and CDR2 is SVGEGT. The CDR3 runs to 14 residues. V was clipped by 10 bases and J by 5 bases; unmatched bases: 7. The CDR3 loop is CAKTGTGGLDTQYF. CDR3 DNA: TGTGCCAAAACCGGGACAGGGGGCTTAGATACGCAGTATTTT.

This clonotype was detected ten times or more. V usage is TRBV4-1 and J usage is TRBJ2-1, with D maybe TRBD2 (6 bases). V lost 0 bases and J 6 bases, leaving 9 bases between the germline ends. Germline V gene data show CDR1 as MGHRA and CDR2 as YSYEKL. The CDR3 extends over 14 amino acids. CDR3 amino acids: CASSQEGLTNEQFF. As DNA, the CDR3 is TGCGCCAGCAGCCAAGAGGGACTTACCAATGAGCAGTTCTTC.

In its sample, this clonotype was seen many times. V and J are TRBV7-9 and TRBJ1-2, with 10 bases fitting TRBD1. The V and J ends lost 3 bases and 7 bases, in that order; junction bases with no gene match: 5. CDR1 is SEHNR and CDR2 is FQNEAQ in the germline V gene (reference sequence). The CDR3 loop spans 14 amino acids. The CDR3 here is CASSFSGTGAGYTF. The CDR3 nucleotides read TGTGCCAGCAGCTTCTCCGGGACAGGGGCTGGCTACACCTTC.

This clonotype is labeled as medium-sized. This chain links TRBV20-1 with TRBJ1-3; D is uncertain. Germline V lookup: CDR1 DFQATT, CDR2 SNEGSKA (reference sequence). The CDR3 spans 14 residues. Trimming stripped 3 bases from V and 0 bases from J, with 9 bases between. In DNA form, the CDR3 reads TGCAGTGCTAGTTCAGCGGACTCTGGAAACACCATATATTTT. Protein product: CSASSADSGNTIYF.

On this clonotype itself: The conserved closing phenylalanine or tryptophan is absent in this CDR3, likely reflecting a read error. The V gene is TRBV24-1, the J gene TRBJ2-1; D is possibly TRBD1 (6 bases). Trimming removed 6 bases from V and 1 base from J, with 18 bases in between. Germline CDR1 KGHDR, CDR2 SFDVKD. The CDR3 has 17 amino acids. CDR3 DNA: TGTGCCACCAGTTATCTCGTCAGACAGGTGTCCTACAATGAGCAGTTCCTC. Its protein is CATSYLVRQVSYNEQFL.

The genes are TRBV5-5 and TRBJ2-7, with D possibly matching TRBD1 (8 bases). This CDR3 comprises 16 residues. V lost 4 bases, J lost 5 bases, and 22 bases lay in between. Germline values: CDR1 SGHKS, CDR2 YYEKEE (reference sequence). Here the CDR3 DNA reads TGTGCCAGCAGCGGCGGACAGGGAGGACTAGTTGACGAGCAGTACGTC. Protein sequence: CASSGGQGGLVDEQYV.